The sequence of this TCR beta chain was determined in a study of identical twins. Study-wide results and limits: High-abundance cord blood beta clonotypes had fewer insertions; memory repertoires showed none.

Template switching created a universal primer site, and the cDNA included unique molecular identifiers. TCRdb re-called the 5' RACE reads through MiXCR, storing one row per CDR3 protein. Here the sample spans about 690,000 distinct CDR3 sequences, roughly 20% being singletons. This CDR3 spans 10 amino acids. The germline CDR1 and CDR2 sequences are SNHLY and FYNNEI. Between the trimmed V and J ends, which lost 9 bases and 4 bases, there was a span of 5 bases. Turning to this clonotype: Antigen specificity is unknown.

The same specimen was also included in a second study, on T cells expressing NK-cell markers. As that report states: Alpha-beta TCR T cells were the sole sorting target in several experiments, owing to an anti-gamma-delta TCR antibody.

The sample was PBMCs. The clonotype originates from a woman between 18 and 29 years old in good health. J is TRBJ2-3 and V is TRBV2, with D possibly matching TRBD1 (5 bases). CDR3 bases: TGTGCCAGAGGGGCAGATACGCAGTATTTT. This gives the protein CARGADTQYF.